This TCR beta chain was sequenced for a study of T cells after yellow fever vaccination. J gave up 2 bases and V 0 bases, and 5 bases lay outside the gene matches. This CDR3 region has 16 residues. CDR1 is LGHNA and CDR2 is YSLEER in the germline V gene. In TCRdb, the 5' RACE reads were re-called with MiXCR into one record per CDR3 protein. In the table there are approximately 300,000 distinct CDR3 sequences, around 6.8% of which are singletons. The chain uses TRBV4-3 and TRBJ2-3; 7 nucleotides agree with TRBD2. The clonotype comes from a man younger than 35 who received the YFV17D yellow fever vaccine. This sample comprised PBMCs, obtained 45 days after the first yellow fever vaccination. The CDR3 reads CASSQEGAGITDTQYF. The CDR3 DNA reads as TGCGCCAGCAGCCAAGAGGGAGCGGGGATCACAGATACGCAGTATTTT.